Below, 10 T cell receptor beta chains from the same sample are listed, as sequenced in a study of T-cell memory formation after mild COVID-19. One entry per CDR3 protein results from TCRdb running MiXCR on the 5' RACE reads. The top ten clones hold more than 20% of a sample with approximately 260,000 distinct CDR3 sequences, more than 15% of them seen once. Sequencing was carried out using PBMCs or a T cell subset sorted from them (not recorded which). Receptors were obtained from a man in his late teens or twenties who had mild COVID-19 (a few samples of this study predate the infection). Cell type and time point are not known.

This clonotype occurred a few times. CDR3 nucleotide sequence: TGTGCCAGCAGCTTGAAAAGTGGGACAGGGGGTACTAATGAAAAACTGTTTTTT. As protein: CASSLKSGTGGTNEKLFF. V usage is TRBV5-5 and J usage is TRBJ1-4; 11 bases map to TRBD1. V dropped 1 base and J dropped 2; count of bases not matched to a gene: 7. Germline assignment: CDR1 SGHKS and CDR2 YYEKEE (reference sequence). The CDR3 sequence is 18 residues long. Using reference TRBV5-5 and TRBJ1-4 for the parts outside the CDR3, the full variable domain is DAGVTQSPTHLIKTRGQQVTLRCSPISGHKSVSWYQQVLGQGPQFIFQYYEKEERGRGNFPDRFSARQFPNYSSELNVNALLLGDSALYLCASSLKSGTGGTNEKLFFGSGTQLSVL.

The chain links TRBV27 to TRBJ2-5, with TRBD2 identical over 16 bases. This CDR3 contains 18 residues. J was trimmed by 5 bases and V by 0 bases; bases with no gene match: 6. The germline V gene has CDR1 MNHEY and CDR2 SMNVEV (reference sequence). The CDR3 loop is CASSLSGLAGGPRETQYF. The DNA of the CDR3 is TGTGCCAGCAGTTTATCGGGACTAGCGGGGGGGCCACGGGAGACCCAGTACTTC.

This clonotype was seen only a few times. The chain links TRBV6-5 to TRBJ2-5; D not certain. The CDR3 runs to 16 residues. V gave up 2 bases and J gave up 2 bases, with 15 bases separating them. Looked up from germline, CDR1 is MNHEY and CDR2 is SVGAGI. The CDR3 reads CASSYAHSPLQETQYF. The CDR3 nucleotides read TGTGCCAGCAGTTACGCCCATTCTCCGCTTCAAGAGACCCAGTACTTC.

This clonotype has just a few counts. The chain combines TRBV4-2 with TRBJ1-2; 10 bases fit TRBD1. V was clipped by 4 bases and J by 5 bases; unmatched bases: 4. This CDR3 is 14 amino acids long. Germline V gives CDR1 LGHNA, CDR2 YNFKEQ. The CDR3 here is CASSRRTGGYGYTF. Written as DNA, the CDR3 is TGTGCCAGCAGCCGCAGGACAGGGGGGTATGGCTACACCTTC.

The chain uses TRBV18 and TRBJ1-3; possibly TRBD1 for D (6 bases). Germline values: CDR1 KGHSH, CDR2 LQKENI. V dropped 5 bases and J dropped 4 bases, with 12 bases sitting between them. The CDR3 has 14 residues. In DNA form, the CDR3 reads TGTGCCAGCTCATCGGGGGCCATGGGAAACACCATATATTTT. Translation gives CASSSGAMGNTIYF.

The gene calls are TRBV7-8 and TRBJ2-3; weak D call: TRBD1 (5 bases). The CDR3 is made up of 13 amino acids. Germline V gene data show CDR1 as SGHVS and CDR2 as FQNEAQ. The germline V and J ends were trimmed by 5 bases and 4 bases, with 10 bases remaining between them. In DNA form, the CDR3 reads TGTGCCAGCAGCGAAGGACAACCAGATACGCAGTATTTT. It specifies CASSEGQPDTQYF.

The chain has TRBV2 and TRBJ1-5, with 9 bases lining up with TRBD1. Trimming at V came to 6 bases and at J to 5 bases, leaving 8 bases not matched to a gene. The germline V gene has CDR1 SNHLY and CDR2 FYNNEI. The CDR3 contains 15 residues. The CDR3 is CASSPDRGLYQPQHF. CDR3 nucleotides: TGTGCCAGCAGCCCGGACAGGGGATTGTATCAGCCCCAGCATTTT.

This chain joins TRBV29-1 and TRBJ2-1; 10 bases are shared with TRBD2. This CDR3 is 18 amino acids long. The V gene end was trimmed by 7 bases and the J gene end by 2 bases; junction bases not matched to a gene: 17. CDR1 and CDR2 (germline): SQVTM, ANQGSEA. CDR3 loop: CSGQVLAGAISPYNEQFF. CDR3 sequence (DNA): TGCAGCGGACAGGTTCTAGCGGGGGCCATCAGCCCCTACAATGAGCAGTTCTTC.

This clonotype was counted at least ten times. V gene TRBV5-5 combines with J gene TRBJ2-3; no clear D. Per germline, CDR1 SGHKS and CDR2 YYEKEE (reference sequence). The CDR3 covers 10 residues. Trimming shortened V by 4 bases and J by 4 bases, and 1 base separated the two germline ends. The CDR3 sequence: CASSADTQYF. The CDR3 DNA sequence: TGTGCCAGCAGCGCAGATACGCAGTATTTT.

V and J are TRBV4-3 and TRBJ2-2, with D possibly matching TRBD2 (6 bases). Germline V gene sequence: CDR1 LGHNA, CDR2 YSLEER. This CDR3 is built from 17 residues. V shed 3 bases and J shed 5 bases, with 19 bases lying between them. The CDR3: CASSQGRWGLGTGELFF. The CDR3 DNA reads TGCGCCAGCAGCCAGGGGAGGTGGGGCCTTGGGACCGGGGAGCTGTTTTTT.